The clone carrying this TCR beta chain was seen at least ten times. Its antigen remains unidentified. The sample originates from a study of early T cells in non-severe SARS-CoV-2 infection. Across the study: Investigators sequenced bulk RNA drawn from unsorted whole blood, and chains remained unpaired. Study-level results: Reliance on VDJdb matching favored anti-spike CD8 responses; private and CD4 specificities were missed.

Attached unique molecular identifiers marked individual cDNA molecules. MiXCR, applied by TCRdb to the 5' RACE reads, yields one record per CDR3 protein. The data hold tens of thousands of distinct CDR3 sequences, with less than 7% observed a single time. This CDR3 spans 15 amino acids. Looked up from germline, CDR1 is MNHEY and CDR2 is SVGAGI. V gave up 5 bases and J gave up 6 bases; unmatched junction bases: 6. This clonotype was obtained from an adult who was a healthcare worker with PCR-confirmed SARS-CoV-2 infection or an uninfected control (not recorded which). The chain links TRBV6-5 to TRBJ1-5; 11 positions match TRBD1. The sample in question was whole blood, obtained at baseline. The CDR3 DNA is TGTGCCAGCAGTGGACAGGGGGCAATGGGTCAGCCCCAGCATTTT. Translated, it gives CASSGQGAMGQPQHF.